This T cell receptor (beta chain) is drawn from a study of blood T cells in healthy people across ages. Notes on the study in general: What prevented conclusive comparison of naive and antigen-experienced cells was that PBMCs were unsorted. Greater diversity and more naive CD4+ cells were seen in long-lived donors than in aged donors.

Combining a sample-barcoded 5' primer with a J-beta primer mix, a second PCR ran for about 6 to 11 cycles. TCRdb called the 5' RACE reads again in MiXCR, with one record for every CDR3 protein. The sample lists about 1 million distinct CDR3 sequences; 20% to 25% were seen once. This clonotype showed up just a few times. Antigen specificity is unknown. These data also featured in a second study, about T cells of mothers and their children.

The sequenced sample consisted of blood. This TCR was recovered from a girl aged 2 to 9 in good health.

CDR3 bases: TGCAGCGTTGAAGTAGACCCTAGCTTGGGGTTCTTC. Translation gives CSVEVDPSLGFF. The chain is built from TRBV29-1 and TRBJ2-1, with D possibly being TRBD2 (5 bases). The V gene lost 1 base and the J gene lost 15 bases, with 16 bases spanning the gap. The CDR3 runs 12 residues. CDR1 is SQVTM, CDR2 ANQGSEA, per germline.